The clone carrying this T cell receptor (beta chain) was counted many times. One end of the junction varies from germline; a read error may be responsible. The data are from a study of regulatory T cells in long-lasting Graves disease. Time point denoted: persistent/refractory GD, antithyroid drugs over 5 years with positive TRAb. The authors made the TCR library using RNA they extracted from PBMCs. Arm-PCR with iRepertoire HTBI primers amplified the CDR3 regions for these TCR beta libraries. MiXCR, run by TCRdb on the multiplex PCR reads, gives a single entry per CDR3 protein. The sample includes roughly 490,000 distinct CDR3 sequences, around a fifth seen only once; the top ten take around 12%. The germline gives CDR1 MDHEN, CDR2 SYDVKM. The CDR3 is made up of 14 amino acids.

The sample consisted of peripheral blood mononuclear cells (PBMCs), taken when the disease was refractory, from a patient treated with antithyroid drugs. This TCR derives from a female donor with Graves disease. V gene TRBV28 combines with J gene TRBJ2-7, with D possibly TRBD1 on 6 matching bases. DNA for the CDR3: TGTGCCAGCAGCTTATGGGACAACTCCTACGAGCAGTACTTC. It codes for CASSLWDNSYEQYF.